This TCR beta chain was retrieved from a study of blood T cells in healthy people across ages. This CDR3 is built from 13 residues. The ends were cut back, 6 bases at V and 3 bases at J, with 13 bases in the middle. CDR1 and CDR2 (germline): SQVTM, ANQGSEA. In terms of origin and age, donors were healthy Caucasian individuals from Russia aged about 6 to 90. As to this clonotype: Its specificity is unknown.

A second PCR of about 7 to 12 cycles used a sample-barcoded 5' primer and a J-beta primer mix. Sequencing yielded, for each sample, at least 3 million paired-end reads carrying CDR3. TCRdb re-analysed the 5' RACE reads in MiXCR, keeping a single row per CDR3 protein. The profile shows about 770,000 distinct CDR3 sequences, under 45% of them singletons. Overall study results and limits: Across samples, TCR beta diversity tracked strongly with naive T cell percentage.

The rearrangement uses TRBV29-1 and TRBJ2-3; D gene ambiguous. The clonotype originates from a man aged 60 to 69 in good health. Sequenced input: blood. The CDR3 nucleotides are TGCAGCGTAGAGGATCCTAGTACAGATACGCAGTATTTT. Protein sequence: CSVEDPSTDTQYF.